This TCR beta chain is from a study of T cell changes during pregnancy in multiple sclerosis. This clone came up once. Sequencing was performed with immunoSEQ multiplex PCR; in TCRdb, only in-frame clones are kept and a portion is missing. The sample contains 45,000 to 70,000 clones, around 92% of which appear only once. The clonotype was recovered from a female donor in good health, enrolled as a control in a pregnancy study. This specimen consisted of CD4+ T cells from peripheral blood mononuclear cells, obtained after pregnancy.

CDR3 residues: CQTGSGGPYEQYF. The CDR3 nucleotides read TGTCAGACGGGGAGCGGGGGGCCCTACGAGCAGTACTTC. The genes are TRBV28 and TRBJ2-7, with TRBD2 matching 9 bases. Germline V gene sequence: CDR1 MDHEN, CDR2 SYDVKM. This CDR3 contains 13 residues.